A single sample gave rise to the 26 T cell receptor beta chains below, sequenced in a study of blood T cells in healthy people across ages. Sample-barcoded 5' priming and a J-beta primer mix drove a second PCR of about 6 to 12 cycles. In TCRdb, the 5' RACE reads were re-called with MiXCR into one record per CDR3 protein. Here the sample spans around 1.7 million distinct CDR3 sequences, under 30% being singletons. The sample taken for sequencing was blood. The receptors shown here come from a woman in her 30s in good health.

This clonotype was observed once. The chain couples TRBV12-3 or TRBV12-4 to TRBJ1-5; no clear D gene. CDR3 length equals 12 residues. V gave up 6 bases and J gave up 5 bases, with 8 bases separating them. The CDR3 region has the DNA TGTGCCAGCAGGGGGTCATATCAGCCCCAGCATTTT. Translation gives CASRGSYQPQHF.

This clonotype was seen more than once but under ten times. This chain links TRBV3-1 with TRBJ2-1, with TRBD2 matching 9 bases. CDR1 and CDR2 from the germline V gene are LGHDT and YNNKEL (reference sequence). V was clipped by 3 bases and J by 7 bases; unmatched bases: 7. CDR3 length equals 15 residues. This chain's CDR3 is CASSHSGSIGNEQFF. The CDR3 nucleotides read TGTGCCAGCAGCCATAGCGGGAGTATCGGAAATGAGCAGTTCTTC.

Turning to this clonotype: This may stem from a read error, because a much larger clone lies one nucleotide away. The J gene is TRBJ2-1, the V gene TRBV10-2, with D possibly being TRBD1 (5 bases). The CDR3 is 15 residues long. CDR1 and CDR2 from the germline V gene are WSHSY and SAAADI. Trimming shortened V by 5 bases and J by 7 bases, and 18 bases separated the two germline ends. CDR3 in DNA: TGCGCCAGCAGTCTGTGCCGGCAGGGCTTAAATGAGCAGTTCTTC. Translation: CASSLCRQGLNEQFF.

This clonotype appeared a few times. The CDR3 bases are TGTGCCATCACCCGACAGGGGGGGAATCAGCCCCAGCATTTT. This encodes CAITRQGGNQPQHF. The V call is TRBV10-3, the J call TRBJ1-5, with 9 bases matching TRBD1. The CDR3 length is 14 residues. Germline CDR1 reads ENHRY; CDR2 reads SYGVKD. After removal of 7 bases from V and 4 bases from J, the junction contained 5 bases not matched to a gene.

Comment on this clonotype: Mismatch with germline at one junction end may stem from a read error. The chain couples TRBV28 to TRBJ1-1; 8 nucleotides line up with TRBD1. Per the germline V gene, CDR1 is MDHEN and CDR2 is SYDVKM. The length of the CDR3 is 17 residues. The CDR3 here is CASSSRGQGGGDAEAFF. CDR3 nucleotides: TGTGCCAGTAGTTCCAGAGGACAGGGAGGGGGGGATGCTGAAGCTTTCTTT.

The V gene is TRBV12-3 or TRBV12-4, the J gene TRBJ2-1; D is unresolved. Trimming shortened V by 7 bases and J by 6 bases, and 16 bases separated the two germline ends. The length of the CDR3 is 14 residues. The CDR3 protein is CASTLTRGSNEQFF. CDR3 in DNA: TGTGCCAGCACCCTGACGAGAGGAAGCAATGAGCAGTTCTTC.

The CDR3 DNA reads as TGTGCTAGTGGTTTTATCAGCGGGCCCACAGATACGCAGTATTTT. This gives the protein CASGFISGPTDTQYF. The chain joins TRBV12-5 to TRBJ2-3, with D perhaps matching TRBD2 (6 bases). The CDR3 length is 15 residues. The germline V gene encodes CDR1 LGHNT and CDR2 FRNRAP. With 3 bases removed from V and 2 bases from J, the gap between germline ends came to 12 bases.

This clonotype came up a few times. The J gene is TRBJ2-1, the V gene TRBV7-9; D call uncertain. Looked up from germline, CDR1 is SEHNR and CDR2 is FQNEAQ (reference sequence). The length of the CDR3 is 16 residues. V lost 3 bases to trimming and J lost 5 bases, with 17 bases between them. The CDR3 spells CASSLSDFWQNNEQFF. The CDR3 DNA follows: TGTGCCAGCAGCTTGTCCGATTTCTGGCAGAACAATGAGCAGTTCTTC.

This clonotype has a handful of counts. This chain joins TRBV25-1 and TRBJ2-3; D is possibly TRBD1 (6 bases). CDR1 and CDR2 (germline): MGHDK, SYGVNS. The CDR3 covers 15 residues. Trimming cost V 6 bases and J 3 bases, with 16 bases left between them. CDR3: CASSRGTGITDTQYF. In DNA, the CDR3 is TGTGCCAGCAGCAGAGGAACAGGGATTACAGATACGCAGTATTTT.

The V and J genes are TRBV28 and TRBJ2-1, with 7 nucleotides matching TRBD1. This CDR3 region has 13 residues. V trimming: 6 bases; J trimming: 6 bases; junction bases outside the gene matches: 5. Germline loops: CDR1 MDHEN, CDR2 SYDVKM. Here the CDR3 DNA reads TGTGCCAGCAGATTCTACAGGGGCAATGAGCAGTTCTTC. As protein: CASRFYRGNEQFF.

This clonotype was detected a few times. This chain uses TRBV24-1 with TRBJ2-7; D is perhaps TRBD2 (6 bases). Trimming shortened V by 4 bases and J by 11 bases, and 17 bases separated the two germline ends. Germline CDR1 KGHDR, CDR2 SFDVKD. There are 13 residues in the CDR3. The CDR3 spells CATSDRTGLPKYF. The CDR3 DNA follows: TGTGCCACCAGTGACCGAACGGGACTCCCCAAGTACTTC.

The CDR3 DNA reads TGTGCCAGCAGTTTGATACTAGCGGGAGAACTAAATGAGCAGTTCTTC. Protein product: CASSLILAGELNEQFF. The V gene is TRBV27, the J gene TRBJ2-1, with 11 bases that match TRBD2. J gave up 7 bases and V 3 bases, and 8 bases lay outside the gene matches. This CDR3 has 16 residues. Germline lookup yields CDR1 MNHEY and CDR2 SMNVEV (reference sequence).

The chain is built from TRBV28 and TRBJ2-7; D unclear. Looked up from germline, CDR1 is MDHEN and CDR2 is SYDVKM. Trimming stripped 6 bases from V and 5 bases from J, with 8 bases between. The CDR3 totals 11 residues. The DNA of the CDR3 is TGTGCCAGCAGGTTCCTCCACGAGCAGTACTTC. Translation gives CASRFLHEQYF.

This clonotype has a handful of counts. The chain's CDR3 is CANSREGSGYTF. CDR3 DNA: TGTGCCAACTCCCGGGAGGGATCTGGCTACACCTTC. The chain uses TRBV28 and TRBJ1-2; D is uncertain. This CDR3 has 12 residues. V was shortened by 10 bases and J by 7 bases, with 16 bases between the two germline ends. The V gene's germline CDR1 is MDHEN and CDR2 SYDVKM.

CDR3 DNA: TGCGCCAGCAGCCAAGTCCCGGGGGTGAGCCAGCCCCAGCATTTT. Protein: CASSQVPGVSQPQHF. This chain joins TRBV4-1 and TRBJ1-5; maybe TRBD1 (5 bases). This CDR3 region has 15 residues. V was pared by 1 base and J by 7 bases, with 14 bases between. From germline, CDR1 is MGHRA and CDR2 YSYEKL.

There are a few counts of this clonotype. This sequence joins TRBV12-3 or TRBV12-4 and TRBJ2-5, with D possibly being TRBD1 (5 bases). CDR3 length: 12 residues. V shed 6 bases and J shed 11 bases, with 16 bases lying between them. CDR3 sequence reads: CASSLTVLVQYF. The CDR3 DNA reads TGTGCCAGCAGCCTGACAGTCCTGGTACAGTACTTC.

The CDR3, as DNA: TGTGCCAGTAGTTCTAGCGGGGGTTTTACCTACGAGCAGTACTTC. Translating gives CASSSSGGFTYEQYF. This chain uses TRBV19 with TRBJ2-7, with 10 bases fitting TRBD2. The CDR3 sequence is 15 residues long. The germline V gene has CDR1 LNHDA and CDR2 SQIVND (reference sequence). V was pared by 5 bases and J by 2 bases, with 6 bases of the junction left unmatched.

This clonotype has at least ten counts. The chain couples TRBV7-9 to TRBJ2-4, with 7 bases lining up with TRBD1. The CDR3 is made up of 14 amino acids. Trimming at V came to 5 bases and at J to 8 bases, leaving 9 bases not matched to a gene. Per the germline V gene, CDR1 is SEHNR and CDR2 is FQNEAQ (reference sequence). The CDR3 bases are TGTGCCAGCAGCCCGCGGACAGGTTTGCACATTCAGTACTTC. It yields the protein CASSPRTGLHIQYF.

The rearrangement uses TRBV21-1 and TRBJ2-7; the table's TRBD1 call for D was not verified on the DNA. TRBV21-1 is shown as a pseudogene. The CDR3 sequence is 16 residues long. Here the CDR3 reads CASAHRAHGWYYEQYF. CDR3 coding DNA: TGTGCCAGCGCCCACAGGGCTCATGGTTGGTACTACGAGCAGTACTTC.

V and J are TRBV20-1 and TRBJ2-7, with 8 bases identical to TRBD1. This CDR3 is built from 14 residues. Germline-derived CDR1 and CDR2 are DFQATT and SNEGSKA (reference sequence). Trimming at V came to 5 bases and at J to 7 bases, leaving 13 bases not matched to a gene. The CDR3 coding sequence is TGCAGTGCTGGGGAGGACAGGGTAAGAAATGAGCAGTACTTC. Translated, it gives CSAGEDRVRNEQYF.

J is TRBJ2-3 and V is TRBV6-1; perhaps TRBD2 as D (5 bases). The germline V and J ends were trimmed by 8 bases and 3 bases, with 18 bases remaining between them. The CDR3 has 15 residues. In germline, CDR1 is MNHNS, CDR2 SASEGT. The CDR3 nucleotides read TGTGCCAGCTCTCCTTCGGGATTAGGGACAGATACGCAGTATTTT. Encoded protein: CASSPSGLGTDTQYF.

Only a few counts were recorded for this clonotype. A much larger clone is a single base away; this may be a read error. This chain connects TRBV6-5 to TRBJ2-7, with 8 bases identical to TRBD2. Trimming took 5 bases from V and 7 from J; bases not matched to a gene: 13. This CDR3 contains 15 residues. Per the germline V gene, CDR1 is MNHEY and CDR2 is SVGAGI. CDR3 bases: TGTGCCAGCAGTCCCCCTAGCGGGCTCTACAATGAGCAGTACTTC. Translation: CASSPPSGLYNEQYF.

The rearrangement joins TRBV12-3 or TRBV12-4 to TRBJ2-3; D gene unclear. V gave up 3 bases and J gave up 4 bases, with 8 bases separating them. The CDR3 runs to 13 residues. CDR3 protein: CASSFMSADTQYF. For the CDR3, the DNA is TGTGCCAGCAGTTTTATGTCCGCAGATACGCAGTATTTT.

This clonotype was counted only a few times. V gene TRBV29-1 combines with J gene TRBJ1-6, with no clear D. This CDR3 contains 15 residues. Germline CDR1 SQVTM, CDR2 ANQGSEA. V was pared by 4 bases and J by 0 bases, with 10 bases between. This CDR3 reads CSVVPKGSYNSPLHF. CDR3 bases: TGCAGCGTTGTTCCTAAAGGCTCCTATAATTCACCCCTCCACTTT.

The sample holds many counts of this clonotype. A much larger clone lies one base from this, so it may be a read error. CDR3 sequence reads: CATRGALHNEQYF. The CDR3 region has the DNA TGTGCCACACGGGGGGCCCTCCACAATGAGCAGTACTTC. The gene calls are TRBV10-3 and TRBJ2-5; D is possibly TRBD2 (7 bases). The CDR3 contains 13 residues. V lost 10 bases, J lost 11 bases, and 23 bases lay in between. CDR1 is ENHRY and CDR2 is SYGVKD in the germline V gene.

The V and J genes are TRBV24-1 and TRBJ2-1; TRBD2 matches 15 bases. J gave up 8 bases and V 0 bases, and 4 bases lay outside the gene matches. Germline V gene data show CDR1 as KGHDR and CDR2 as SFDVKD. The CDR3 has 17 amino acids. The CDR3 DNA reads as TGTGCCACCAGTGATTTGTGGGGACTAGCGGGAGGCGATGAGCAGTTCTTC. It yields the protein CATSDLWGLAGGDEQFF.